Each of the 14 T cell receptor beta chains below was sequenced from the same sample in a study of PD-1 blockade in classical Hodgkin lymphoma. Method: immunoSEQ multiplex PCR; TCRdb's copy keeps in-frame clones and lacks some. The table lists about 97,000 clones, over 80% of them singletons, with less than 15% in the top ten. Every patient had relapsed following autologous stem cell transplantation, and cohorts differed in brentuximab vedotin exposure. This material consisted of peripheral blood mononuclear cells (PBMCs), taken at baseline. The receptors originated from a human donor with classical Hodgkin lymphoma.

This rearrangement joins TRBV5-1 to TRBJ2-5; D ambiguous. The V gene's germline CDR1 is SGHRS and CDR2 YFSETQ. The ends were cut back, 0 bases at V and 2 bases at J, with 11 bases in the middle. This CDR3 is 15 amino acids long. In nucleotides, the CDR3 is TGCGCCAGCAGCTTGGAGGGAAGGGTACAAGAGACCCAGTACTTC. Translated: CASSLEGRVQETQYF.

In its sample, this clone was seen once. This chain joins TRBV5-6 and TRBJ2-3, with 13 bases fitting TRBD2. V dropped 0 bases and J dropped 8; count of bases not matched to a gene: 12. CDR3 length equals 18 residues. From germline, CDR1 is SGHDT and CDR2 YYEEEE. CDR3 region: CASSLAGGGLAGVVTQYF. The CDR3 coding sequence is TGTGCCAGCAGCTTGGCGGGCGGCGGACTAGCGGGAGTGGTTACGCAGTATTTT.

The J gene is TRBJ2-5, the V gene TRBV30; a possible D gene is TRBD2 (6 bases). This CDR3 region has 14 residues. Germline loops: CDR1 GTSNPN, CDR2 SVGIG (reference sequence). The germline V and J ends were trimmed by 3 bases and 5 bases, with 16 bases remaining between them. Written as DNA, the CDR3 is TGTGCCTGGAGGTCAGGACTTGGGGGGGAGACCCAGTACTTC. Encoded protein: CAWRSGLGGETQYF. The whole variable domain, filled in from reference TRBV30 and TRBJ2-5, reads SQTIHQWPATLVQPVGSPLSLECTVEGTSNPNLYWYRQAAGRGLQLLFYSVGIGQISSEVPQNLSASRPQDRQFILSSKKLLLSDSGFYLCAWRSGLGGETQYFGPGTRLLVL.

V usage is TRBV10-3 and J usage is TRBJ2-1; D could derive from TRBD1 or TRBD2 (5 bases each). This CDR3 contains 13 residues. Germline V gene lookup returns CDR1 ENHRY and CDR2 SYGVKD. The germline V and J ends were trimmed by 2 bases and 9 bases, with 11 bases remaining between them. CDR3 bases: TGTGCCATCAGTGAGATAGAGGGGAGTGAGCAGTTCTTC. Translated: CAISEIEGSEQFF.

The chain combines TRBV28 with TRBJ1-2; unclear D gene. Germline CDR1 is MDHEN and CDR2 is SYDVKM. The CDR3 is made up of 14 amino acids. V was shortened by 5 bases and J by 2 bases, with 12 bases between the two germline ends. The CDR3 sequence is CASSTQVRNYGYTF. DNA for the CDR3: TGTGCCAGCAGTACTCAGGTCAGGAACTATGGCTACACCTTC.

The chain carries TRBV7-2 and TRBJ2-1, with D unresolved. The CDR3 runs 15 residues. V was shortened by 1 base and J by 6 bases, with 13 bases between the two germline ends. In germline, CDR1 is SGHTA, CDR2 FQGNSA. The CDR3 reads CASSLVGRGGNEQFF. The CDR3 DNA is TGTGCCAGCAGCTTAGTAGGTCGAGGTGGCAATGAGCAGTTCTTC. Combining the CDR3 with reference TRBV7-2 and TRBJ2-1 gives the whole variable domain GAGVSQSPSNKVTEKGKDVELRCDPISGHTALYWYRQSLGQGLEFLIYFQGNSAPDKSGLPSDRFSAERTGGSVSTLTIQRTQQEDSAVYLCASSLVGRGGNEQFFGPGTRLTVL.

The chain is built from TRBV19 and TRBJ2-3; 7 bases match TRBD2. Germline trimming cut 3 bases from V and 0 bases from J; bases unmatched to any gene: 3. CDR3 length equals 15 residues. From germline, CDR1 is LNHDA and CDR2 SQIVND (reference sequence). The CDR3 DNA is TGTGCCAGTAGTATCCTAGCGGCTAGCACAGATACGCAGTATTTT. Translation gives CASSILAASTDTQYF.

The chain is built from TRBV10-3 and TRBJ2-5, with D possibly TRBD1 on 6 matching bases. CDR3 length equals 15 residues. Germline loops: CDR1 ENHRY, CDR2 SYGVKD. Trimming stripped 0 bases from V and 4 bases from J, with 12 bases between. CDR3 nucleotides: TGTGCCATCAGTGAGTCACCAGCAGGGGTAGAGACCCAGTACTTC. Translating it yields CAISESPAGVETQYF.

The genes are TRBV4-1 and TRBJ2-2, with D perhaps matching TRBD2 (5 bases). Germline CDR1 reads MGHRA; CDR2 reads YSYEKL. Trimming shortened V by 7 bases and J by 3 bases, and 12 bases separated the two germline ends. The CDR3 contains 14 residues. The CDR3 spells CASTEGRDTGELFF. For the CDR3, the DNA is TGCGCCAGCACCGAGGGTAGGGACACCGGGGAGCTGTTTTTT.

The chain uses TRBV7-2 and TRBJ2-1, with 7 bases lining up with TRBD2. The J segment lost 2 bases and the V segment lost 4 bases, leaving 8 bases of the junction unmatched. Per the germline V gene, CDR1 is SGHTA and CDR2 is FQGNSA. This CDR3 is 16 amino acids long. The CDR3 DNA sequence: TGTGCCAGCAGCTCACCCACCGGGAGGACCTACAATGAGCAGTTCTTC. It codes for CASSSPTGRTYNEQFF. Drawing the rest from reference TRBV7-2 and TRBJ2-1, the complete variable domain is GAGVSQSPSNKVTEKGKDVELRCDPISGHTALYWYRQSLGQGLEFLIYFQGNSAPDKSGLPSDRFSAERTGGSVSTLTIQRTQQEDSAVYLCASSSPTGRTYNEQFFGPGTRLTVL.

The chain combines TRBV29-1 with TRBJ1-2; D remains ambiguous. Trimming cost V 0 bases and J 5 bases, with 7 bases left between them. The CDR3 is made up of 12 amino acids. Per the germline V gene, CDR1 is SQVTM and CDR2 is ANQGSEA. The CDR3 reads CSVEDRGYGYTF. CDR3 sequence (DNA): TGCAGCGTTGAAGATCGAGGGTATGGCTACACCTTC. The entire variable domain, with the rest obtained from reference TRBV29-1 and TRBJ1-2, is as follows: SAVISQKPSRDICQRGTSLTIQCQVDSQVTMMFWYRQQPGQSLTLIATANQGSEATYESGFVIDKFPISRPNLTFSTLTVSNMSPEDSSIYLCSVEDRGYGYTFGSGTRLTVV.

The chain is built from TRBV28 and TRBJ2-2; D gene ambiguous. Looked up from germline, CDR1 is MDHEN and CDR2 is SYDVKM. V lost 1 base to trimming and J lost 6 bases, with 9 bases between them. This CDR3 has 14 amino acids. This chain's CDR3 is CASSLLGGAGELFF. For the CDR3, the DNA is TGTGCCAGCAGTTTATTGGGTGGGGCCGGGGAGCTGTTTTTT.

This rearrangement joins TRBV7-8 to TRBJ2-7; D ambiguous. V was pared by 5 bases and J by 3 bases, with 8 bases between. CDR3 size: 12 residues. Germline V gene sequence: CDR1 SGHVS, CDR2 FQNEAQ. CDR3 DNA: TGTGCCAGCAGCCACGGAGTCTACGAGCAGTACTTC. Its translation is CASSHGVYEQYF.

This clone was recorded many times. The same CDR3 also results from other DNA sequences found in this sample. This chain links TRBV19 with TRBJ1-5; no definite D call. Trimming took off 1 base at V and 3 bases at J, with 10 bases between the two ends. The CDR3 runs to 15 residues. Germline V gene lookup returns CDR1 LNHDA and CDR2 SQIVND (reference sequence). Written as DNA, the CDR3 is TGTGCCAGTAGTATAGGAGGAGCTGTCAATCAGCCCCAGCATTTT. Translated, it gives CASSIGGAVNQPQHF. Full variable domain (outside the CDR3, taken from reference TRBV19 and TRBJ1-5): DGGITQSPKYLFRKEGQNVTLSCEQNLNHDAMYWYRQDPGQGLRLIYYSQIVNDFQKGDIAEGYSVSREKKESFPLTVTSAQKNPTAFYLCASSIGGAVNQPQHFGDGTRLSIL.